This T cell receptor beta chain came from a study of early stage breast cancer tumors. This clone has only one observation. Trimming removed 6 bases from V and 3 bases from J; junction bases left unmatched: 4. CDR1 is LNHDA, CDR2 SQIVND, per germline (reference sequence). This CDR3 contains 13 residues. TCRdb keeps only in-frame clones here, not all; method: immunoSEQ multiplex PCR. This sample has fewer than 50,000 clones, with about two thirds found just once. The chain carries TRBV19 and TRBJ1-2; TRBD1 agrees at 7 bases. The receptor comes from a person aged 45-60 years with breast cancer. What was sequenced was blood. The CDR3 DNA reads TGTGCCAGTAGCGCCGGGACAGACTATGGCTACACCTTC. The encoded protein is CASSAGTDYGYTF. The complete variable domain, with remaining parts taken from reference TRBV19 and TRBJ1-2, reads DGGITQSPKYLFRKEGQNVTLSCEQNLNHDAMYWYRQDPGQGLRLIYYSQIVNDFQKGDIAEGYSVSREKKESFPLTVTSAQKNPTAFYLCASSAGTDYGYTFGSGTRLTVV.